This passage covers 32 T cell receptor beta chains from one sample sequenced in a study of technical replicates of blood from several donors. Here immunoSEQ multiplex PCR was the method, and the copy in TCRdb shows in-frame clones only, minus some. Altogether 68,000 or so clones are present, 92% being singletons, with the ten largest covering around 0.38%. Sequenced: T cells isolated from PBMCs. These receptors originate from a human donor in good health.

The rearrangement links TRBV27 to TRBJ2-7, with 10 bases that match TRBD2. Unmatched junction bases numbered 5, after V lost 5 bases and J lost 4 bases. The length of the CDR3 is 14 residues. CDR1 and CDR2 from the germline V gene are MNHEY and SMNVEV (reference sequence). CDR3 loop: CASSVTSGSYEQYF. DNA for the CDR3: TGTGCCAGCAGTGTGACTAGCGGGTCTTACGAGCAGTACTTC.

CDR3 nucleotides: TGTGCCAGCACAGGGACTAGCGGTATACCCTACAATGAGCAGTTCTTC. This translates into CASTGTSGIPYNEQFF. The rearrangement joins TRBV9 to TRBJ2-1, with 11 positions matching TRBD2. Per the germline V gene, CDR1 is SGDLS and CDR2 is YYNGEE. This CDR3 comprises 16 residues. The V gene end was trimmed by 6 bases and the J gene end by 2 bases; junction bases not matched to a gene: 7.

J is TRBJ2-7 and V is TRBV4-1; the match to TRBD2 covers 13 bases. The trim removed 9 bases at V and 4 bases at J, leaving 9 bases unmatched. The CDR3 runs 15 residues. Germline loops: CDR1 MGHRA, CDR2 YSYEKL. Written as DNA, the CDR3 is TGCGCCAGTATGATGGGACTAGCGGGATCGTACGAGCAGTACTTC. Amino acid sequence: CASMMGLAGSYEQYF.

The rearrangement joins TRBV29-1 to TRBJ1-2, with 7 bases identical to TRBD1. CDR3 length: 16 amino acids. The trim removed 4 bases at V and 3 bases at J, leaving 14 bases unmatched. Germline assignment: CDR1 SQVTM and CDR2 ANQGSEA. The CDR3 protein is CSVVDRELQLDYGYTF. The CDR3 DNA reads as TGCAGCGTTGTAGACAGGGAACTCCAGCTGGACTATGGCTACACCTTC.

The chain uses TRBV5-4 and TRBJ2-5; perhaps TRBD1 as D (5 bases). Germline V lookup: CDR1 SGHNT, CDR2 YYREEE (reference sequence). Trimming stripped 2 bases from V and 5 bases from J, with 10 bases between. The CDR3 runs to 13 residues. CDR3 protein: CASSLRGRETQYF. The CDR3 region has the DNA TGTGCCAGCAGCTTAAGGGGTCGGGAGACCCAGTACTTC. The full variable domain, in which reference TRBV5-4 and TRBJ2-5 provide the parts outside the CDR3, is ETGVTQSPTHLIKTRGQQVTLRCSSQSGHNTVSWYQQALGQGPQFIFQYYREEENGRGNFPPRFSGLQFPNYSSELNVNALELDDSALYLCASSLRGRETQYFGPGTRLLVL.

The chain uses TRBV28 and TRBJ1-3; D ambiguous. The CDR3 spans 14 residues. The V end was cut by 5 bases, the J end by 1 base, with 9 bases between. Germline V CDR1 and CDR2: MDHEN, SYDVKM. CDR3 in amino acids: CASSPLVSGNTIYF. CDR3 bases: TGTGCCAGCAGTCCCCTCGTATCTGGAAACACCATATATTTT. Full variable domain (missing parts from reference TRBV28 and TRBJ1-3): DVKVTQSSRYLVKRTGEKVFLECVQDMDHENMFWYRQDPGLGLRLIYFSYDVKMKEKGDIPEGYSVSREKKERFSLILESASTNQTSMYLCASSPLVSGNTIYFGEGSWLTVV.

This clone was detected only once. The rearrangement links TRBV5-6 to TRBJ1-1; D not certain. The germline V gene has CDR1 SGHDT and CDR2 YYEEEE. The CDR3 runs 13 residues. The ends were cut back, 4 bases at V and 0 bases at J, with 7 bases in the middle. CDR3 nucleotide sequence: TGTGCCAGCAGCACTACACTGAACACTGAAGCTTTCTTT. Translation: CASSTTLNTEAFF.

J is TRBJ1-5 and V is TRBV9; maybe TRBD1 (6 bases). With 3 bases removed from V and 8 bases from J, the gap between germline ends came to 12 bases. Per the germline V gene, CDR1 is SGDLS and CDR2 is YYNGEE. The CDR3 has 13 residues. The CDR3 DNA sequence: TGTGCCAGCAGCGGCGGATCAGGGGAGCCCCAGCATTTT. Translating gives CASSGGSGEPQHF. The entire variable domain, with the rest obtained from reference TRBV9 and TRBJ1-5, is as follows: DSGVTQTPKHLITATGQRVTLRCSPRSGDLSVYWYQQSLDQGLQFLIQYYNGEERAKGNILERFSAQQFPDLHSELNLSSLELGDSALYFCASSGGSGEPQHFGDGTRLSIL.

The chain is built from TRBV11-2 and TRBJ2-1; possibly TRBD2 for D (6 bases). The CDR3 totals 15 residues. The V end was cut by 1 base, the J end by 4 bases, with 11 bases between. Per the germline V gene, CDR1 is SGHAT and CDR2 is FQNNGV. CDR3 coding DNA: TGTGCCAGCAGCTTAGTTGACGGGAGATACAATGAGCAGTTCTTC. Translated: CASSLVDGRYNEQFF.

The chain carries TRBV29-1 and TRBJ1-2; D perhaps matches TRBD1 (5 bases). The CDR3 runs 14 residues. V lost 4 bases, J lost 1 base, and 13 bases lay in between. Germline CDR1 SQVTM, CDR2 ANQGSEA. The CDR3 DNA sequence: TGCAGCGTTGTCCCAGGGCTGGGTAACTATGGCTACACCTTC. It specifies CSVVPGLGNYGYTF. The variable domain in full, with the rest retrieved from reference TRBV29-1 and TRBJ1-2, is SAVISQKPSRDICQRGTSLTIQCQVDSQVTMMFWYRQQPGQSLTLIATANQGSEATYESGFVIDKFPISRPNLTFSTLTVSNMSPEDSSIYLCSVVPGLGNYGYTFGSGTRLTVV.

The V gene is TRBV2, the J gene TRBJ2-1; tentatively, D is TRBD2 (6 bases). The length of the CDR3 is 13 residues. V lost 11 bases to trimming and J lost 7 bases, with 18 bases between them. Germline V gene data show CDR1 as SNHLY and CDR2 as FYNNEI. The CDR3 coding sequence is TGTGCCGGGACGGGACTCGTCTTGAATGAGCAGTTCTTC. Translated: CAGTGLVLNEQFF.

The rearrangement joins TRBV18 to TRBJ1-2, with 9 positions matching TRBD1. Germline loops: CDR1 KGHSH, CDR2 LQKENI. CDR3 length: 13 residues. Trimming took 6 bases from V and 7 from J; bases not matched to a gene: 6. The CDR3 reads CASSPGTGSGYTF. Here the CDR3 DNA reads TGTGCCAGCTCTCCCGGGACAGGGAGTGGCTACACCTTC.

This chain links TRBV10-3 with TRBJ2-6; 8 bases match TRBD1. The V gene end was trimmed by 7 bases and the J gene end by 0 bases; junction bases not matched to a gene: 8. The CDR3 totals 17 residues. Germline V gene data show CDR1 as ENHRY and CDR2 as SYGVKD. The CDR3 DNA reads as TGTGCCATCAATGAACAGGGGGGATTCTCTGGGGCCAACGTCCTGACTTTC. Its translation: CAINEQGGFSGANVLTF.

This chain links TRBV7-8 with TRBJ1-4; D remains ambiguous. Trimming took 4 bases from V and 0 from J, leaving 15 bases between them. This CDR3 spans 17 amino acids. The germline V gene encodes CDR1 SGHVS and CDR2 FQNEAQ. CDR3 sequence: CASSSQGRFATNEKLFF. DNA for the CDR3: TGTGCCAGCAGCTCCCAAGGGAGGTTTGCAACTAATGAAAAACTGTTTTTT.

The chain is built from TRBV30 and TRBJ1-2, with D perhaps TRBD1 (6 bases). CDR1 is GTSNPN, CDR2 SVGIG, per germline (reference sequence). The V gene lost 1 base and the J gene lost 4 bases, with 7 bases spanning the gap. The CDR3 totals 12 residues. Written as DNA, the CDR3 is TGTGCCTGGAGTGGGGGGCTCTATGGCTACACCTTC. Its protein product is CAWSGGLYGYTF.

The rearrangement joins TRBV6-5 to TRBJ2-7; 12 positions match TRBD1. Unmatched junction bases numbered 3, after V lost 4 bases and J lost 2 bases. The germline V gene has CDR1 MNHEY and CDR2 SVGAGI. This CDR3 has 15 amino acids. This CDR3 is CASSWGQGAPYEQYF. In DNA, the CDR3 is TGTGCCAGCAGTTGGGGACAGGGGGCTCCCTACGAGCAGTACTTC.

The chain has TRBV4-3 and TRBJ1-2; D ambiguous. From germline, CDR1 is LGHNA and CDR2 YSLEER. This CDR3 is 15 amino acids long. Trimming left V 1 base short and J 4 bases short, with 13 bases between. For the CDR3, the DNA is TGCGCCAGCAGCCAAGGCATTATGGAGACCTATGGCTACACCTTC. Amino acid sequence: CASSQGIMETYGYTF.

The chain carries TRBV10-3 and TRBJ2-2, with a tentative D call TRBD1 (5 bases). This CDR3 has 14 amino acids. Germline CDR1 is ENHRY and CDR2 is SYGVKD. The V end lost 4 bases, the J end lost 3 bases, and 9 bases lay between the germline ends. CDR3 sequence reads: CAISGDRYTGELFF. CDR3 in DNA: TGTGCCATCAGTGGCGACAGATACACCGGGGAGCTGTTTTTT.

The rearrangement links TRBV19 to TRBJ2-7; weak D call: TRBD2 (6 bases). The germline V gene encodes CDR1 LNHDA and CDR2 SQIVND (reference sequence). The CDR3 is 17 residues long. V was clipped by 1 base and J by 0 bases, with 16 bases between them. CDR3 sequence (DNA): TGTGCCAGTAGTATAGCCCGCCTAGCGAACGGCTCCTACGAGCAGTACTTC. Translation gives CASSIARLANGSYEQYF.

The rearrangement links TRBV23-1 to TRBJ2-1; 9 nucleotides match TRBD1. TRBV23-1 is reported as an ORF; its role is uncertain. V dropped 6 bases and J dropped 9; count of bases not matched to a gene: 9. The length of the CDR3 is 14 residues. The CDR3 region has the DNA TGCGCCAGCAGCGGAAAGGACAGGGGCCCTGAGCAGTTCTTC. It translates to CASSGKDRGPEQFF.

The chain joins TRBV7-8 to TRBJ1-5; 8 bases are shared with TRBD1. With V trimmed by 2 bases and J by 5 bases, 8 bases remained unmatched. The CDR3 is 16 residues long. CDR1 and CDR2 (germline): SGHVS, FQNEAQ. In nucleotides, the CDR3 is TGTGCCAGCAGCTTAAATTGGGACAGGCTTCATCAGCCCCAGCATTTT. Translated, it gives CASSLNWDRLHQPQHF.

CDR3 amino acids: CASSYADNEQFF. Written as DNA, the CDR3 is TGTGCCAGCAGTTACGCAGACAATGAGCAGTTCTTC. V and J are TRBV6-6 and TRBJ2-1, with unresolved D. Germline-derived CDR1 and CDR2 are MNHNY and SVGAGI (reference sequence). This CDR3 has 12 residues. V shed 2 bases and J shed 5 bases, with 4 bases lying between them.

The chain uses TRBV28 and TRBJ1-2; 8 bases line up with TRBD1. CDR1 MDHEN and CDR2 SYDVKM come from the germline V gene. The CDR3 is 20 amino acids. V lost 1 base and J lost 1; bases outside the gene matches: 17. The CDR3 coding sequence is TGTGCCAGCAGTTTATACACGAGGCACCCCTCGACAGGGGATAACTATGGCTACACCTTC. This sequence encodes CASSLYTRHPSTGDNYGYTF.

This clone showed up just a few times. The chain links TRBV10-3 to TRBJ1-4; TRBD1 matches at 7 bases. Trimming removed 6 bases from V and 7 bases from J; junction bases left unmatched: 5. CDR1 is ENHRY, CDR2 SYGVKD, per germline. CDR3 size: 13 residues. This CDR3 reads CAIRQTGSEKLFF. In DNA, the CDR3 is TGTGCCATCAGGCAGACAGGGAGTGAAAAACTGTTTTTT.

With respect to this clone: Other DNA sequences in this specimen translate into the identical CDR3. The rearrangement joins TRBV19 to TRBJ1-1; maybe TRBD1 (5 bases). Looked up from germline, CDR1 is LNHDA and CDR2 is SQIVND (reference sequence). CDR3 length: 13 amino acids. V shed 2 bases and J shed 1 base, with 5 bases lying between them. The CDR3 here is CASSITGNTEAFF. In nucleotides, the CDR3 is TGTGCCAGTAGTATAACAGGGAACACTGAAGCTTTCTTT.

This chain connects TRBV7-6 to TRBJ1-1; TRBD1 might be the D (5 bases). CDR1 is SGHVS and CDR2 is FNYEAQ in the germline V gene. The CDR3 sequence is 14 residues long. The V end was cut by 4 bases, the J end by 1 base, with 10 bases between. The CDR3 nucleotides are TGTGCCAGCAGCTCAATACAGGCGAACACTGAAGCTTTCTTT. Protein sequence: CASSSIQANTEAFF.

The chain recombines TRBV11-3 with TRBJ2-3; D remains ambiguous. The V gene's germline CDR1 is SGHNT and CDR2 YENEEA. Trimming took off 2 bases at V and 2 bases at J, with 8 bases between the two ends. The CDR3 has 14 amino acids. For the CDR3, the DNA is TGTGCCAGCAGCTTACTAGGAGCCACAGATACGCAGTATTTT. The encoded protein is CASSLLGATDTQYF.

This chain connects TRBV5-6 to TRBJ1-1, with 9 bases matching TRBD1. The V and J ends lost 4 bases and 2 bases, in that order; junction bases with no gene match: 6. The CDR3 has 15 amino acids. CDR1 and CDR2 from the germline V gene are SGHDT and YYEEEE. CDR3 nucleotide sequence: TGTGCCAGCAGCCTATGGGACAGGGACAACACTGAAGCTTTCTTT. It translates to CASSLWDRDNTEAFF.

This chain links TRBV13 with TRBJ2-4; the D gene is possibly TRBD1 (6 bases). Trimming took off 3 bases at V and 0 bases at J, with 9 bases between the two ends. Germline V gene data show CDR1 as PRHDT and CDR2 as FYEKMQ (reference sequence). This CDR3 region has 15 residues. CDR3 nucleotides: TGTGCCAGCAGCTTTGGGACAATAGCCAAAAACATTCAGTACTTC. This translates into CASSFGTIAKNIQYF.

The rearrangement joins TRBV5-1 to TRBJ2-1, with 14 nucleotides matching TRBD2. Looked up from germline, CDR1 is SGHRS and CDR2 is YFSETQ. This CDR3 comprises 16 residues. V dropped 2 bases and J dropped 7; count of bases not matched to a gene: 5. The CDR3: CASSFRLAGGGNEQFF. The DNA for the CDR3 is TGCGCCAGCAGCTTCCGACTAGCGGGAGGGGGAAATGAGCAGTTCTTC. Full variable domain (rest looked up from reference TRBV5-1 and TRBJ2-1): KAGVTQTPRYLIKTRGQQVTLSCSPISGHRSVSWYQQTPGQGLQFLFEYFSETQRNKGNFPGRFSGRQFSNSRSEMNVSTLELGDSALYLCASSFRLAGGGNEQFFGPGTRLTVL.

The genes are TRBV27 and TRBJ2-1; the D gene is possibly TRBD2 (6 bases). The germline V and J ends were trimmed by 5 bases and 8 bases, with 10 bases remaining between them. Germline V gene lookup returns CDR1 MNHEY and CDR2 SMNVEV (reference sequence). This CDR3 contains 12 residues. CDR3: CASSTRGYEQFF. CDR3 in DNA: TGTGCCAGCAGTACCCGGGGGTATGAGCAGTTCTTC.

This chain connects TRBV5-1 to TRBJ1-5; D call uncertain. Trimming took 4 bases from V and 7 from J, leaving 15 bases between them. The CDR3 loop spans 14 amino acids. Germline-derived CDR1 and CDR2 are SGHRS and YFSETQ. The CDR3 spells CASSPTPETQPQHF. CDR3 sequence (DNA): TGCGCCAGCAGCCCGACACCCGAGACCCAGCCCCAGCATTTT.